This T cell receptor beta chain is from a study of graft-versus-host responses after intestinal transplantation (dated by TCRdb to the early 2020s). Study-wide context: Multivisceral, liver-intestinal, or isolated intestinal transplants were received by the recipients. A cohort of some 24 intestinal transplant recipients, including one retransplant, was enrolled, and 3 patients lacking pretransplant specimens were excluded. To identify alloreactive clones, pre-transplant mixed lymphocyte reaction products were sequenced and compared with unstimulated pre-transplant donor and recipient T cells. After intestinal transplantation, graft-versus-host and host-versus-graft alloreactive T cell clones were followed in the graft, circulation and bone marrow using bulk TCR-beta CDR3 sequencing. Donor T cell macrochimerism was defined as a peak of at least 4% donor T cells among recipient peripheral blood mononuclear cells. Instead of going to the commercial service, samples from a few later patients were sequenced in-house on an Illumina MiSeq and processed with MiXCR. All recipients received anti-thymocyte globulin induction followed by maintenance tacrolimus and steroids for two to four years. Findings and caveats that apply to the study as a whole: GvH clones were detected in recipient bone marrow, and some of these GvH clones were observed earlier in ileal mucosa or blood, consistent with an intestinal mucosal origin. The conclusions were limited by the relatively low number and heterogeneity of the intestinal transplant patients. Peak levels of circulating GvH clones were associated with declines in HvG clones early after transplant. In the allografts of patients with donor T cell macrochimerism, GvH to HvG T cell clonal ratios were high.

The CDR3 runs 15 amino acids, cysteine and phenylalanine included. Just CDR3 DNA is preserved here, 45 bases in frame from base 1. CDR1 and CDR2 are read off the germline V gene (reference sequence) as SEHNR and FQNEAQ. To note about this clone: Its antigen remains undetermined. Mismatch with germline at one junction end may stem from a read error.

Libraries were built with the immunoSEQ multiplex PCR assay. For most patients, genomic DNA was isolated with the Qiagen DNeasy Blood and Tissue Kit and sent frozen to Adaptive Biotechnologies for TCR sequencing. For most patients, high-throughput TCR-beta CDR3 sequencing of genomic DNA was performed by Adaptive Biotechnologies. On the authors' methods: Adaptive's ImmunoSEQ software supplied the TCR sequencing data for roughly 17 patients, while MiXCR and VDJtools were used to process a few other patients. To correct CD4 versus CD8 sorting errors, any sequence found in both subsets at a frequency ratio below 5:1 was removed. CDR3 nucleotide sequences shared between donor and recipient were removed because the origin of such sequences could not be assigned. Alloreactive clones required at least 2-fold expansion over unstimulated cells and minimum CFSE-low frequency of 0.002% (template counts) or 0.001% (read counts). Clones detected in sequenced pre-transplant spleen, lymph node, or MLR CFSE-low populations of the donor or recipient were defined as mappable. Cumulative frequency of alloreactive clones was calculated as a percentage of all sequences weighted by copy number. Here the immuneACCESS table is served through TCRdb, limited to in-frame sequences with V and J called. Missing clones are a known gap in these copies; in checked studies unresolved V genes cover under half, and the rest lacks a known reason. Clone size and V and J calls were adopted from that table, with D and trimming inferred from the DNA. The sample data list roughly 110,000 clones, and roughly 86% of these were observed just once. The leading ten clones occupy around 0.73% of the sample.

What this sample's time point label stands for: cells obtained before transplantation from donor or recipient. CD3+CD4+ and CD3+CD8+ populations were FACS-sorted from unstimulated pre-transplant donor and recipient cells taken from spleen or lymph nodes. The chain joins TRBV7-9 to TRBJ2-1; the D gene assignment is ambiguous. Sequenced material: unstimulated CD4+ T cells sorted from spleen or lymph node cells, taken before transplant. This TCR came from a human donor who was the organ donor for an intestinal transplant. Read as DNA, the sequence is TGTGCCAGCAGCCAAATTAGAAGCTCCTACAGTGAGCAGTTCTTC. Translation gives CASSQIRSSYSEQFF.